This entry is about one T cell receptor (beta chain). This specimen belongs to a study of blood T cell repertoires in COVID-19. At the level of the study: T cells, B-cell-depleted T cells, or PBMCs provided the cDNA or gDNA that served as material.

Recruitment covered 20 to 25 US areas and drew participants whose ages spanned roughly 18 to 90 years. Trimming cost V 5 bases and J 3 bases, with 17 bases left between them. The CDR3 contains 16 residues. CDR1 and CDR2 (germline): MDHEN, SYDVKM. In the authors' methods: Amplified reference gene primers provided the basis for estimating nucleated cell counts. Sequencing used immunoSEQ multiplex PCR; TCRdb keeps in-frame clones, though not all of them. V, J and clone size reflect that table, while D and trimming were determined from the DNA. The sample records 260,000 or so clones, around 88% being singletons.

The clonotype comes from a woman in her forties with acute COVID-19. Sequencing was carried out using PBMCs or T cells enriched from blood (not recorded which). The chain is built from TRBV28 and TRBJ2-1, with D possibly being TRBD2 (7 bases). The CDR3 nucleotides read TGTGCCAGCAGTCCCGGGGCGGGGGCCGACTACAATGAGCAGTTCTTC. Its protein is CASSPGAGADYNEQFF. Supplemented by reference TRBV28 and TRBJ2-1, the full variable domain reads DVKVTQSSRYLVKRTGEKVFLECVQDMDHENMFWYRQDPGLGLRLIYFSYDVKMKEKGDIPEGYSVSREKKERFSLILESASTNQTSMYLCASSPGAGADYNEQFFGPGTRLTVL.